This TCR beta chain was recorded in a study of regulatory T cells in long-lasting Graves disease. The authors built TCR beta libraries using iRepertoire HTBI primers and Arm-PCR of CDR3 regions. Each CDR3 protein is one row after TCRdb ran MiXCR on the multiplex PCR reads. The table includes roughly 500,000 distinct CDR3 sequences, less than 25% detected once. A note on this clonotype: Its cognate antigen is unknown.

The time point was: persistent/refractory GD, antithyroid drugs over 5 years with positive TRAb. After RNA was extracted from PBMCs, the TCR library was made from it. The CDR3 runs 16 residues. Per germline, CDR1 KGHSH and CDR2 LQKENI. V shed 3 bases and J shed 0 bases, with 14 bases lying between them. Findings of the study overall: Persistent disease preferred TRBV28, TRBJ1-2 and TRBJ2-5; new disease, TRBV20-1 and TRBJ2-1. The study found persistent patients shared more public clonotypes (roughly 3,000) than new patients (966).

The chain links TRBV18 to TRBJ1-1, with D perhaps TRBD1 (6 bases). Source: peripheral blood mononuclear cells (PBMCs), taken when the disease was refractory, from a patient treated with antithyroid drugs. This clonotype was sampled from a female donor with Graves disease. CDR3 nucleotide sequence: TGTGCCAGCTCACCGGTGGGCAGGGGTCTGAACACTGAAGCTTTCTTT. It yields the protein CASSPVGRGLNTEAFF.